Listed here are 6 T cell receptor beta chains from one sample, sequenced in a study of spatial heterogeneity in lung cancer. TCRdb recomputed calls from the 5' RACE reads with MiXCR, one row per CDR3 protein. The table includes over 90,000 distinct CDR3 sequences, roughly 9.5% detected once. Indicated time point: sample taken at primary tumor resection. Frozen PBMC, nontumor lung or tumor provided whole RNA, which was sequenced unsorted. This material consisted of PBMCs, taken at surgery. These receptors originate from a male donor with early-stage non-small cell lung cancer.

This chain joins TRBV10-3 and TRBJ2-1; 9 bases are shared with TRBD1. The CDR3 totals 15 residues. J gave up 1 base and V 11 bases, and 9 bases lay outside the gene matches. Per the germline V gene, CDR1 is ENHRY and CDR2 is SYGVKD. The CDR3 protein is CAATDGQGSYNEQFF. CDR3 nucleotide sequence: TGTGCCGCTACCGATGGACAGGGGTCCTACAATGAGCAGTTCTTC.

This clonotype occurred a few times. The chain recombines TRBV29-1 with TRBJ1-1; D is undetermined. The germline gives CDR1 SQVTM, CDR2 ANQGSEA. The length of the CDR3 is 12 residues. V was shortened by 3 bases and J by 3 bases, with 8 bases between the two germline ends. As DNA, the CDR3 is TGCAGCGTTGACAGATCGGACACTGAAGCTTTCTTT. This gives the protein CSVDRSDTEAFF.

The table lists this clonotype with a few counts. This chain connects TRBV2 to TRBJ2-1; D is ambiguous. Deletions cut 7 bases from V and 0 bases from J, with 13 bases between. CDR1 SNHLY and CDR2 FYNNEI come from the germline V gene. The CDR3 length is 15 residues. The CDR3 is CASNPRVSSYNEQFF. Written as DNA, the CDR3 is TGTGCCAGCAACCCAAGGGTGAGCTCCTACAATGAGCAGTTCTTC.

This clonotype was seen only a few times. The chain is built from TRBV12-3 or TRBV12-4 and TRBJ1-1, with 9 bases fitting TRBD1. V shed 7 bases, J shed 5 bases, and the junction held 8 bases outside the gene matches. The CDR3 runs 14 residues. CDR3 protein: CASTFTGGETEAFF. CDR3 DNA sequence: TGTGCCAGCACCTTCACAGGGGGCGAAACTGAAGCTTTCTTT.

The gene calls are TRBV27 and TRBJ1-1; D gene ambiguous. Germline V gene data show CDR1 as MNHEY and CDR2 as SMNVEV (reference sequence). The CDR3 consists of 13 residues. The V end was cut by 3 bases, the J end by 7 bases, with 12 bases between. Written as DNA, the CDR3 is TGTGCCAGCAGTTTTGATTGGCGACGTGAAGCTTTCTTT. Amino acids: CASSFDWRREAFF.

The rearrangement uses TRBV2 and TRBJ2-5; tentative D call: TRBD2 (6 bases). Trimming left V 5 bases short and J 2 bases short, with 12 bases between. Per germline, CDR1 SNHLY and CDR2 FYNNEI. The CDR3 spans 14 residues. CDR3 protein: CASSLDYVQETQYF. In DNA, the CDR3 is TGTGCCAGCAGTTTGGACTACGTTCAAGAGACCCAGTACTTC.